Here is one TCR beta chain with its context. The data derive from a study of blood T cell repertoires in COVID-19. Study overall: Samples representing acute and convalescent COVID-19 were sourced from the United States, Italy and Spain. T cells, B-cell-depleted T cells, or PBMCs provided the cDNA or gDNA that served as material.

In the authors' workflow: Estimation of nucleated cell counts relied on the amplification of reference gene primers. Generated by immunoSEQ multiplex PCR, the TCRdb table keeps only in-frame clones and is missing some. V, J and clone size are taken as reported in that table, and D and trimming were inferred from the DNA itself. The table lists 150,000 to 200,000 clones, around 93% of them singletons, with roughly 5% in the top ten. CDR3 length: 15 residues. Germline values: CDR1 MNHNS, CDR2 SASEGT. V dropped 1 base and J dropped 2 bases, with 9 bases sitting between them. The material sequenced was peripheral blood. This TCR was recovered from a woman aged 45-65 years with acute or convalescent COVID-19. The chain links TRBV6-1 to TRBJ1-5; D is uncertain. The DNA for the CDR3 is TGTGCCAGCAGTGAAGGCAACGAGGGCAATCAGCCCCAGCATTTT. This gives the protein CASSEGNEGNQPQHF.